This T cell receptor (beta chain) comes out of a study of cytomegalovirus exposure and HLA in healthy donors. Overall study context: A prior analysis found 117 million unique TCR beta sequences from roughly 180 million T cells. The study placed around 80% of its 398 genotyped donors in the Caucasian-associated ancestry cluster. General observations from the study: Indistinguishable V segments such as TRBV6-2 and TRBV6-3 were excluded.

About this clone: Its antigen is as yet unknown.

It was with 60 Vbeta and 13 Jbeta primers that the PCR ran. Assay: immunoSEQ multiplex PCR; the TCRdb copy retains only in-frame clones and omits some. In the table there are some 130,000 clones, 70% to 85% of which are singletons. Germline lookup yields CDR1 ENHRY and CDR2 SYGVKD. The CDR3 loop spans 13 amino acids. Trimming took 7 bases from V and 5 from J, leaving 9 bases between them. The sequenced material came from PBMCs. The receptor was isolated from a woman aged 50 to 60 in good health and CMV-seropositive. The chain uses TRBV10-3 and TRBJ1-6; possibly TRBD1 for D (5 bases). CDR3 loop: CAITDRNNSPLHF. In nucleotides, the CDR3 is TGTGCCATCACTGACAGAAATAATTCACCCCTCCACTTT.